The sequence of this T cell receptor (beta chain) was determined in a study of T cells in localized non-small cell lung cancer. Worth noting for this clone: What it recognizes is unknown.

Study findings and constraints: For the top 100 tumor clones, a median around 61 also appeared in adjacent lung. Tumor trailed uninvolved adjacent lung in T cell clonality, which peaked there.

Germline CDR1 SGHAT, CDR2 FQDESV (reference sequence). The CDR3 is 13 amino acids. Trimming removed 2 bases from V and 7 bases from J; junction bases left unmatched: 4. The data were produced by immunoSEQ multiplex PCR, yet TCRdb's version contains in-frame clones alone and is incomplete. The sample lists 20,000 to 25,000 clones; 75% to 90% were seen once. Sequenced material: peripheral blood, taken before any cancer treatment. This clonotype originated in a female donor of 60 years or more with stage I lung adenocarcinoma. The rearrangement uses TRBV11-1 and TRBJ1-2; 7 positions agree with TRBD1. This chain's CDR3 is CASSLNRGGGYTF. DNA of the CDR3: TGTGCCAGCAGCTTAAACAGGGGTGGTGGCTACACCTTC.